This TCR beta chain is drawn from a study of low-dose radiotherapy and immunotherapy resistance in tumors. Both a constant-region primer and a V-primer adapter served to amplify TCRs across 20 PCR cycles. After the mRNA was isolated, it was amplified using in vitro transcription. TCRdb called the reads again in MiXCR, with one record for every CDR3 protein. This repertoire shows tens of thousands of distinct CDR3 sequences, around 33% found once; its top ten account for 8.2%. Time point meaning: after trial treatment. Treatment here: LDRT plus nivolumab, ipilimumab, low-dose cyclophosphamide and aspirin (RACIN trial). Germline CDR1 is LGHNA and CDR2 is YSLEER. This CDR3 comprises 16 residues. The ends lost 1 base at V and 4 bases at J; junction bases unmatched: 6. This clonotype has a count of ten or more.

The source is a male donor with rectosigmoid adenocarcinoma. This specimen consisted of PBMCs, obtained after low-dose radiotherapy plus immunotherapy. The genes are TRBV4-3 and TRBJ2-3; the match to TRBD1 covers 9 bases. CDR3 coding DNA: TGCGCCAGCAGCCAAGGAACCGGGACAGGGTCAGATACGCAGTATTTT. Amino acid sequence: CASSQGTGTGSDTQYF.